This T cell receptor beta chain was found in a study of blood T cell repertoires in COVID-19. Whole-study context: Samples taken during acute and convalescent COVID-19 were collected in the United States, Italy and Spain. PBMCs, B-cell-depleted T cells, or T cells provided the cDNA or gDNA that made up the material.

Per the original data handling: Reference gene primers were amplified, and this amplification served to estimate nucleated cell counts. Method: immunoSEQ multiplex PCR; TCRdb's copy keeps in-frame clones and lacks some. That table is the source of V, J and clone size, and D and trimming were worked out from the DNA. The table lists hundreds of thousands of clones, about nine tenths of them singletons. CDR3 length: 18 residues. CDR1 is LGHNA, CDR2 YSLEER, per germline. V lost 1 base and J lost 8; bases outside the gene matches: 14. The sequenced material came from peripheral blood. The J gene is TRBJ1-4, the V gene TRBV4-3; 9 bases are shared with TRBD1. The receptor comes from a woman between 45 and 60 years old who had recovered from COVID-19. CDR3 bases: TGCGCCAGCAGCCAAGGGGACAGTCCGGGACAGGGAAACGAAAAACTGTTTTTT. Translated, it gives CASSQGDSPGQGNEKLFF.